The rows below give T cell receptor beta chains drawn from one sample of a study of blood T cell repertoires in COVID-19. Only in-frame clones appear in the TCRdb table, and some are missing; sequencing was by immunoSEQ multiplex PCR. The sample consists of over 25,000 clones, 91% of them appearing once. Material: peripheral blood. The receptors come from a human donor with active COVID-19. The donor label of this sample is uncertain. Both conserved end residues are part of each CDR3. D genes are given only for firm matches. Clone sizes are given selectively: once, few, many, or a class where the clone is expanded.

abundance: -
v_gene: TRBV9
j_gene: TRBJ2-1
d_gene: TRBD1
CDR3nt: TGTGCCAGCAGCGTAGCTGGGGACAGCTCCTACAATGAGCAGTTCTTC
CDR3aa: CASSVAGDSSYNEQFF

abundance: once
v_gene: TRBV5-6
j_gene: TRBJ2-4
d_gene: -
CDR3nt: TGTGCCAGCAGCTTGATCACGGGGGACAAAAACATTCAGTACTTC
CDR3aa: CASSLITGDKNIQYF

abundance: -
v_gene: TRBV7-2
j_gene: TRBJ1-1
d_gene: -
CDR3nt: TGTGCCACAAGAAAACAGGGAGCAAGAGTAATGCACACTGAAGCTTTCTTT
CDR3aa: CATRKQGARVMHTEAFF

abundance: -
v_gene: TRBV19
j_gene: TRBJ2-2
d_gene: TRBD2
CDR3nt: TGTGCCAGTAGTCCGGGCGTCCGGACTAGAGACACCGGGGAGCTGTTTTTT
CDR3aa: CASSPGVRTRDTGELFF

abundance: -
v_gene: TRBV28
j_gene: TRBJ2-7
d_gene: -
CDR3nt: TGTGCCAGCAAGGAACAAGTACTTGGGGGGGAGCAGTACTTC
CDR3aa: CASKEQVLGGEQYF

abundance: -
v_gene: TRBV19
j_gene: TRBJ2-2
d_gene: TRBD1
CDR3nt: TGTGCCAGCCTGGGGACAGGGAACACCGGGGAGCTGTTTTTT
CDR3aa: CASLGTGNTGELFF

abundance: -
v_gene: TRBV3-1/TRBV3-2
j_gene: TRBJ2-3
d_gene: TRBD2
CDR3nt: TGTGCCAGCAGCCTCCCGAACGGGGGGGATACGCAGTATTTT
CDR3aa: CASSLPNGGDTQYF

abundance: -
v_gene: TRBV7-6
j_gene: TRBJ2-3
d_gene: -
CDR3nt: TGTGCCAGCAGCTTAGATTCGGGGGGCGTTGGCACAGATACGCAGTATTTT
CDR3aa: CASSLDSGGVGTDTQYF

abundance: -
v_gene: TRBV5-1
j_gene: TRBJ2-3
d_gene: TRBD2
CDR3nt: TGCGCCAGCAGCTCACCAACCATTAGCGGGAGCGGCACAGATACGCAGTATTTT
CDR3aa: CASSSPTISGSGTDTQYF

abundance: few
v_gene: TRBV10-3
j_gene: TRBJ1-6
d_gene: -
CDR3nt: TGTGCCATCAGTCCACTTGGACAGTCTAATTCACCCCTCCACTTT
CDR3aa: CAISPLGQSNSPLHF

abundance: -
v_gene: TRBV4-3
j_gene: TRBJ2-1
d_gene: TRBD2
CDR3nt: TGCGCCAGCAGCCAAGATTACGGACAGGGACTAGCGATTATCTACAATGAGCAGTTCTTC
CDR3aa: CASSQDYGQGLAIIYNEQFF

abundance: -
v_gene: TRBV6-5
j_gene: TRBJ2-2
d_gene: TRBD1
CDR3nt: TGTGCCAGCAGAGACAGGGGGCGCAGGACCGGGGAGCTGTTTTTT
CDR3aa: CASRDRGRRTGELFF

abundance: -
v_gene: TRBV12-5
j_gene: TRBJ2-7
d_gene: -
CDR3nt: TGTGCTAGTGGTTTGGCAGGGCTTCCCTACGAGCAGTACTTC
CDR3aa: CASGLAGLPYEQYF

abundance: -
v_gene: TRBV19
j_gene: TRBJ2-1
d_gene: -
CDR3nt: TGTGCCAGTAGTACCACGGACATTTACAATGAGCAGTTCTTC
CDR3aa: CASSTTDIYNEQFF

abundance: -
v_gene: TRBV4-2
j_gene: TRBJ2-3
d_gene: TRBD2
CDR3nt: TGTGCCAGCAGCCAAGATCCGGCTAGCGGCCCGGATACGCAGTATTTT
CDR3aa: CASSQDPASGPDTQYF

abundance: -
v_gene: TRBV4-2
j_gene: TRBJ1-2
d_gene: TRBD1
CDR3nt: TGTGCCAGCAGCCATGAGAACTTCGGGACAGGGGTATCTGGCTACACCTTC
CDR3aa: CASSHENFGTGVSGYTF

abundance: -
v_gene: TRBV3-1/TRBV3-2
j_gene: TRBJ1-5
d_gene: TRBD1
CDR3nt: TGTGCCAGCAGCAACCGGGACAGGCAGCCCCAGCATTTT
CDR3aa: CASSNRDRQPQHF

abundance: -
v_gene: TRBV24-1
j_gene: TRBJ1-2
d_gene: -
CDR3nt: TGTGCCACCAGTGGAACAGACTATGGCTACACCTTC
CDR3aa: CATSGTDYGYTF

abundance: few
v_gene: TRBV5-8
j_gene: TRBJ1-5
d_gene: -
CDR3nt: TGTGCCAGCAGCTTGGGACAAGGGGAGGATCAGCCCCAGCATTTT
CDR3aa: CASSLGQGEDQPQHF

abundance: -
v_gene: TRBV3-1/TRBV3-2
j_gene: TRBJ2-7
d_gene: -
CDR3nt: TGTGCCAGCAGCCTCTGGGACTCCTCCTACGAGCAGTACTTC
CDR3aa: CASSLWDSSYEQYF

abundance: -
v_gene: TRBV7-9
j_gene: TRBJ2-7
d_gene: -
CDR3nt: TGTGCCAGCAGCTTACTTCCCTACGAGCAGTACTTC
CDR3aa: CASSLLPYEQYF

abundance: -
v_gene: TRBV9
j_gene: TRBJ2-7
d_gene: -
CDR3nt: TGTGCCAGCAGCGTAGGTGTCTTCGGGAACGAGCAGTACTTC
CDR3aa: CASSVGVFGNEQYF

abundance: -
v_gene: TRBV7-2
j_gene: TRBJ2-3
d_gene: TRBD1
CDR3nt: TGTGCCAGCAGCCCCTCCCCCCTGGGACAGGGGGCTGATACGCAGTATTTT
CDR3aa: CASSPSPLGQGADTQYF

abundance: -
v_gene: TRBV5-1
j_gene: TRBJ2-5
d_gene: -
CDR3nt: TGCGCCAGCAGCTTGGCGGCCCGGAGTACCCAGTACTTC
CDR3aa: CASSLAARSTQYF

abundance: -
v_gene: TRBV7-8
j_gene: TRBJ1-3
d_gene: -
CDR3nt: TGTGCCAGCAGCTTATCCCTGGGGCAGGGCCACACCATATATTTT
CDR3aa: CASSLSLGQGHTIYF

abundance: -
v_gene: TRBV4-1
j_gene: TRBJ2-7
d_gene: TRBD1
CDR3nt: TGCGCCAGCAGCCAAACAGGGGTCTCCTACGAGCAGTACTTC
CDR3aa: CASSQTGVSYEQYF